This record looks at one T cell receptor (beta chain) sequence and its context. Its antigen is still unknown. From the germline J gene comes the end of the CDR3, since the read stops 3 residues before it. Here immunoSEQ multiplex PCR was the method, and the copy in TCRdb shows in-frame clones only, minus some. The ten top clones account for around 3%, within a sample of around 31,000 clones. The sample originates from a study of T cells in women clearing cervical HPV infection. Germline V gene sequence: CDR1 SQVTM, CDR2 ANQGSEA. CDR3 length: 13 amino acids. V shed 3 bases and J shed 1 base, with 9 bases lying between them. The study's findings and limits: Timing of associations relative to infection is unclear; T-cell subsets were not isolated.

The source of this sequence is a woman aged 18 to 75 with a cervical HPV16 infection that either progressed to CIN3+ or cleared (not recorded which). This sequence joins TRBV29-1 and TRBJ1-1; D is ambiguous. The sample consisted of blood buffy coat. The CDR3 bases that were read are TGCAGCGTTGATGCCAGAGGGAACACTGAA. It translates to CSVDARGNTE. The complete CDR3 protein is CSVDARGNTEAFF.